Below, 19 T cell receptor beta chains from the same sample are listed, as sequenced in a study of identical twins listed by TCRdb under 2016. Library construction relied on 5' RACE. The sequencer listed for this sample is Illumina HiSeq 2000. In-frame beta chains were kept once TCRdb had trimmed the public reads at Q25 with fastp and called clones with MiXCR. Every distinct CDR3 protein forms one entry, paired with its most common genes and DNA. Recorded for this sample are roughly 470,000 distinct CDR3 sequences; approximately 15% of them occurred a single time. The top ten hold approximately 0.98% of the sample. These data were likewise used in another study, on yellow fever vaccine responses in identical twins.

The sample comprised CD4+ T cells sorted from blood. The receptors were gathered from a woman aged 18-29 years in good health.

This clonotype has more than one count but fewer than ten. The gene calls are TRBV5-1 and TRBJ1-3; tentatively, D is TRBD1 (5 bases). The CDR3 runs to 13 residues. V lost 0 bases and J 7 bases, leaving 8 bases between the germline ends. Germline values: CDR1 SGHRS, CDR2 YFSETQ. CDR3 protein: CASSLDRSNTIYF. The CDR3 DNA reads TGCGCCAGCAGCTTGGACAGGTCTAACACCATATATTTT. Based on the CDR3 plus reference TRBV5-1 and TRBJ1-3, the full variable domain is KAGVTQTPRYLIKTRGQQVTLSCSPISGHRSVSWYQQTPGQGLQFLFEYFSETQRNKGNFPGRFSGRQFSNSRSEMNVSTLELGDSALYLCASSLDRSNTIYFGEGSWLTVV.

This clonotype was seen at least ten times. The V gene is TRBV11-3, the J gene TRBJ2-1; TRBD1 aligns across 7 bases. This CDR3 is 15 amino acids long. With 3 bases clipped from V and 1 base from J, the junction kept 3 bases outside the gene matches. Per germline, CDR1 SGHNT and CDR2 YENEEA. The DNA for the CDR3 is TGTGCCAGCAGCTTCCGACAGGGATCCTACAATGAGCAGTTCTTC. Translated, it gives CASSFRQGSYNEQFF.

This clonotype was observed at least ten times. The V and J genes are TRBV12-3 or TRBV12-4 and TRBJ2-7; tentative D call: TRBD2 (5 bases). V was shortened by 3 bases and J by 5 bases, with 17 bases between the two germline ends. The CDR3 is made up of 15 amino acids. The CDR3: CASSFRVPEVHEQYF. CDR3 bases: TGTGCCAGCAGTTTCCGGGTCCCGGAGGTTCACGAGCAGTACTTC.

In this sample, this clonotype turned up a few times. This chain uses TRBV19 with TRBJ2-5; D might be TRBD1 (5 bases). This CDR3 has 16 amino acids. Germline values: CDR1 LNHDA, CDR2 SQIVND (reference sequence). Trimming shortened V by 5 bases and J by 2 bases, and 18 bases separated the two germline ends. This chain's CDR3 is CASSDNPATVQETQYF. CDR3 bases: TGTGCCAGTAGTGATAACCCCGCGACAGTACAAGAGACCCAGTACTTC.

The rearrangement links TRBV9 to TRBJ2-3, with D perhaps TRBD1 or TRBD2 (5 bases each). Germline lookup yields CDR1 SGDLS and CDR2 YYNGEE. The CDR3 covers 16 residues. V was cut by 1 base and J by 0 bases, with 12 bases left in between. The DNA for the CDR3 is TGTGCCAGCAGCGTATCTGGGGGACCAAGCACAGATACGCAGTATTTT. As protein: CASSVSGGPSTDTQYF.

This clonotype was seen a few times. The J gene is TRBJ1-6, the V gene TRBV20-1; D is unresolved. V was trimmed by 1 base and J by 9 bases, leaving 13 bases between them. The CDR3 totals 14 residues. CDR1 and CDR2 (germline): DFQATT, SNEGSKA (reference sequence). In nucleotides, the CDR3 is TGCAGTGCTAGAGTCGGAGGGTCGGGTTCACCCCTCCACTTT. It encodes CSARVGGSGSPLHF.

This clonotype has more than one count but fewer than ten. The rearrangement joins TRBV6-2 or TRBV6-3 to TRBJ2-7; D may correspond to TRBD1 or TRBD2 (5 bases each). The length of the CDR3 is 16 residues. Germline lookup yields CDR1 MNHEY and CDR2 SVGEGT. V gave up 2 bases and J gave up 0 bases, with 14 bases separating them. The DNA of the CDR3 is TGTGCCAGCAGTTACATTCCGGGACCAAGCTCCTACGAGCAGTACTTC. Its protein is CASSYIPGPSSYEQYF.

The J gene is TRBJ1-3, the V gene TRBV7-3; D is unclear. The CDR3 is 15 amino acids. The germline V gene has CDR1 SGHTA and CDR2 FQGTGA. V lost 5 bases, J lost 0 bases, and 11 bases lay in between. In nucleotides, the CDR3 is TGTGCCAGCAGCCTCGCCCCGGGCTCTGGAAACACCATATATTTT. Its translation is CASSLAPGSGNTIYF.

Only a few counts were recorded for this clonotype. The rearrangement links TRBV7-3 to TRBJ2-5; 7 nucleotides match TRBD1. The V gene's germline CDR1 is SGHTA and CDR2 FQGTGA. V was clipped by 1 base and J by 2 bases; unmatched bases: 7. The CDR3 runs 16 residues. The CDR3 loop is CASSLRAGGNQETQYF. The CDR3 DNA is TGTGCCAGCAGCTTAAGGGCAGGGGGTAATCAAGAGACCCAGTACTTC.

This chain uses TRBV6-2 or TRBV6-3 with TRBJ2-3; 7 bases agree with TRBD2. Germline V gene sequence: CDR1 MNHEY, CDR2 SVGEGT. J gave up 0 bases and V 3 bases, and 9 bases lay outside the gene matches. The CDR3 is made up of 17 amino acids. For the CDR3, the DNA is TGTGCCAGCAGTTATGGAGGGAGGGATACTAGCACAGATACGCAGTATTTT. This translates into CASSYGGRDTSTDTQYF.

This clonotype was recorded a few times. The chain recombines TRBV20-1 with TRBJ2-7; a weak D match, TRBD1 (5 bases). The germline CDR1 and CDR2 sequences are DFQATT and SNEGSKA (reference sequence). The CDR3 consists of 14 residues. V lost 5 bases and J 5 bases, leaving 19 bases between the germline ends. The CDR3 spells CSAATPSRVHEQYF. The CDR3 region has the DNA TGCAGTGCTGCCACCCCCTCCAGGGTTCACGAGCAGTACTTC.

The V and J genes are TRBV7-8 and TRBJ2-7, with TRBD2 matching over 7 bases. The CDR3 runs to 14 residues. Per the germline V gene, CDR1 is SGHVS and CDR2 is FQNEAQ. Trimming removed 7 bases from V and 3 bases from J; junction bases left unmatched: 9. The CDR3 loop is CASNPSGKRYEQYF. CDR3 in DNA: TGTGCCAGCAATCCAAGCGGGAAGCGCTACGAGCAGTACTTC.

This clonotype came up a few times. The J gene is TRBJ2-2, the V gene TRBV9, with a tentative D call TRBD2 (6 bases). Looked up from germline, CDR1 is SGDLS and CDR2 is YYNGEE. The V end lost 0 bases, the J end lost 5 bases, and 14 bases lay between the germline ends. There are 16 residues in the CDR3. CDR3 sequence reads: CASSVGRDWPTGELFF. Written as DNA, the CDR3 is TGTGCCAGCAGCGTAGGCAGGGACTGGCCGACCGGGGAGCTGTTTTTT.

The rearrangement uses TRBV27 and TRBJ1-2, with 9 nucleotides matching TRBD1. The CDR3 is made up of 13 amino acids. With 6 bases clipped from V and 5 bases from J, the junction kept 4 bases outside the gene matches. Germline CDR1 is MNHEY and CDR2 is SMNVEV (reference sequence). The CDR3 DNA follows: TGTGCCAGCAGAATGGGACAGGGATATGGCTACACCTTC. Translated: CASRMGQGYGYTF.

CDR3 protein: CAYGGANTGELFF. The CDR3 DNA is TGTGCCTACGGGGGGGCCAACACCGGGGAGCTGTTTTTT. This sequence joins TRBV25-1 and TRBJ2-2; 8 nucleotides agree with TRBD2. CDR3 length: 13 residues. V lost 11 bases, J lost 2 bases, and 4 bases stayed unmatched. Looked up from germline, CDR1 is MGHDK and CDR2 is SYGVNS.

In this sample, this clonotype turned up a few times. The rearrangement joins TRBV19 to TRBJ2-7; 10 bases line up with TRBD2. Germline V gene data show CDR1 as LNHDA and CDR2 as SQIVND (reference sequence). CDR3 length equals 15 residues. V lost 3 bases to trimming and J lost 0 bases; unmatched junction nucleotides: 2. The CDR3 here is CASSISGGSSYEQYF. CDR3 nucleotide sequence: TGTGCCAGTAGTATTAGCGGGGGGAGCTCCTACGAGCAGTACTTC. Full variable domain (outside the CDR3, taken from reference TRBV19 and TRBJ2-7): DGGITQSPKYLFRKEGQNVTLSCEQNLNHDAMYWYRQDPGQGLRLIYYSQIVNDFQKGDIAEGYSVSREKKESFPLTVTSAQKNPTAFYLCASSISGGSSYEQYFGPGTRLTVT.

The chain employs TRBV7-9 and TRBJ2-2; D remains ambiguous. CDR1 and CDR2 (germline): SEHNR, FQNEAQ (reference sequence). Trimming shortened V by 5 bases and J by 6 bases, and 16 bases separated the two germline ends. CDR3 length: 15 residues. The CDR3 is CASSPTAIGPGELFF. The CDR3 DNA reads as TGTGCCAGCAGCCCCACGGCCATCGGCCCCGGGGAGCTGTTTTTT. Complete variable domain (other parts from reference TRBV7-9 and TRBJ2-2): DTGVSQNPRHKITKRGQNVTFRCDPISEHNRLYWYRQTLGQGPEFLTYFQNEAQLEKSRLLSDRFSAERPKGSFSTLEIQRTEQGDSAMYLCASSPTAIGPGELFFGEGSRLTVL.

This clonotype has a handful of counts. V usage is TRBV7-2 and J usage is TRBJ2-1, with 8 bases that match TRBD2. This CDR3 contains 16 residues. Germline trimming cut 4 bases from V and 6 bases from J; bases unmatched to any gene: 11. In germline, CDR1 is SGHTA, CDR2 FQGNSA. The CDR3 loop is CASSSISGEASNEQFF. CDR3 bases: TGTGCCAGCAGCTCAATTAGCGGGGAGGCCTCCAATGAGCAGTTCTTC.

This clonotype has just one count. This sequence joins TRBV30 and TRBJ2-1; the match to TRBD2 covers 10 bases. Germline CDR1 and CDR2: GTSNPN and SVGIG (reference sequence). The V segment lost 1 base and the J segment 9 bases; nucleotides outside the gene matches: 3. This CDR3 contains 13 residues. This CDR3 reads CAWSGSSGSEQFF. The CDR3 DNA reads TGTGCCTGGAGTGGTTCTAGCGGGAGTGAGCAGTTCTTC.